Listed below are T cell receptor beta chains from one sample, sequenced in a study of neurological immune-mediated disorders. TCRdb re-called the 5' RACE reads with MiXCR, one entry per CDR3 protein. The sample comprises approximately 74,000 distinct CDR3 sequences, around a tenth of which are singletons, and about 1.7% rests with the top ten. The sample taken for sequencing was PBMCs. These receptors came from a man in his fifties in good health. The conserved cysteine and the conserved F or W are not part of the CDR3 here. The D gene is left open where the match is weak.

14,.,TRBV5-1,ASSFLGGTAYNEQF
14,TRBD1,TRBV10-3,AISPWTGAEGHGYT
15,TRBD2,TRBV6-2/TRBV6-3,ASTPIRASGRADEQY
11,.,TRBV7-3,VSSLISSETQY
11,TRBD1,TRBV5-1,ASSQTGTVGYT
13,.,TRBV14,ASSQSGTAADTQY
12,.,TRBV12-3/TRBV12-4,ASSLMTGAGGYT
15,TRBD2,TRBV7-2,ASSQPGGRQSTDTQY
14,TRBD2,TRBV7-2,ASSHERLAGKGTQY
13,.,TRBV20-1,SARIGGGGSYEQY
14,TRBD1,TRBV25-1,ASSGAGTGIAGELF
11,.,TRBV6-2/TRBV6-3,ASSYTAGNEQF
16,TRBD2,TRBV6-2/TRBV6-3,DSSYGLAGTRDTGELF
11,.,TRBV7-9,ASSSRSRDEQF
12,TRBD1,TRBV7-6,ASSNRQGAHTQY
15,TRBD1,TRBV15,ATSRPTGTGYVNEQF
12,.,TRBV6-5,ASSWPGTGETQY
12,.,TRBV6-6,ASRHQGSTDTQY
14,TRBD2,TRBV12-3/TRBV12-4,ASSLGGLAGVSEQF
10,.,TRBV12-3/TRBV12-4,ASSLWAYEQY
12,.,TRBV7-2,ASSARTASDIQY
12,TRBD1,TRBV7-2,ASSLTGVNQPQH
13,.,TRBV15,ATSSGTFGMGTQY
13,TRBD1,TRBV5-1,ASSLEKGAGTEAF
11,.,TRBV5-1,ASSFGAVAGYT
11,.,TRBV29-1,SVGRRTTNEQF
14,.,TRBV7-9,ASSPVRGQMNTEAF
11,TRBD1,TRBV12-3/TRBV12-4,ASSDRGVTEAF
13,.,TRBV5-1,ASSLGGIEVYEQY
13,TRBD1,TRBV11-2,ASSSTGAGGNEQF
14,.,TRBV7-7,ASSLGLDGDPDTQY
13,.,TRBV7-8,ASSLGWADRETQY
11,TRBD2,TRBV20-1,SATGGGYETQY
11,.,TRBV20-1,SARDPLGWEQY
14,TRBD1,TRBV24-1,ATSDWDRGSTDTQY
14,.,TRBV28,ASSSPGGGGNYGYT
14,TRBD1,TRBV5-1,ASSLPGQANTGELF
10,.,TRBV3-1,ASSSNYNTQY
19,TRBD2,TRBV30,AWSVIYATSGRSSSYNEQF
11,.,TRBV12-3/TRBV12-4,ASSPGGQETQY
14,.,TRBV5-1,ASGMEGGSSTDTQY
13,TRBD1,TRBV20-1,RITGQGPPTDTQY
10,.,TRBV7-2,ASSLLLQPQH
13,TRBD1,TRBV25-1,ASSASRTGFYGYT
13,.,TRBV5-1,ASSLAGSRTEKLF
12,.,TRBV20-1,SACVAATNYGYT
13,TRBD1,TRBV11-2,ASSTPRGRRNEQF
12,TRBD2,TRBV6-6,ASSLAGRTDTQY
10,.,TRBV20-1,SASSLSYEQY
14,TRBD2,TRBV7-2,ASSLASSGGQETQY
13,TRBD2,TRBV7-2,ASSPGTSLNDEQF
14,TRBD1,TRBV7-9,ASSHPFVGTGTEAF